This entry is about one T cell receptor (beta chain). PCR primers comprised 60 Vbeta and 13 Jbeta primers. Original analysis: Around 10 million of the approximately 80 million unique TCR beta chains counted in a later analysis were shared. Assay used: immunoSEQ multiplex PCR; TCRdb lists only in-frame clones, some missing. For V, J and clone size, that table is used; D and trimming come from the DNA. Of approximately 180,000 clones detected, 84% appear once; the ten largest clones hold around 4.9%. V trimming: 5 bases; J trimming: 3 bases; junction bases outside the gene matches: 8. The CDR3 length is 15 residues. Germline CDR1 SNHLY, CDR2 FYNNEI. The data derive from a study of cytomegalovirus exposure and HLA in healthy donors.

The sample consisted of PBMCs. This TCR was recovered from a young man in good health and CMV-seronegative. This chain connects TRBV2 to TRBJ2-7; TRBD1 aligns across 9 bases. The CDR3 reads CASSKPPGQGYEQYF. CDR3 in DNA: TGTGCCAGCAGTAAGCCCCCGGGACAGGGCTACGAGCAGTACTTC.